This T cell receptor beta chain appears in the sequencing data of a study of blood T cell repertoires in COVID-19. Study information: The United States, Italy and Spain were the sources of the acute and convalescent COVID-19 samples. T cells, B-cell-depleted T cells, or PBMCs supplied cDNA or gDNA.

Germline trimming cut 7 bases from V and 9 bases from J; bases unmatched to any gene: 9. This CDR3 contains 14 residues. CDR1 and CDR2 from the germline V gene are MDHEN and SYDVKM. Repertoires were generated with immunoSEQ multiplex PCR, while TCRdb's copy carries only in-frame clones and drops some. The repertoire holds 200,000 to 250,000 clones, with roughly 85% as singletons. This clonotype originated in a young man who had recovered from COVID-19. The V call is TRBV28, the J call TRBJ2-1; 10 bases are a match to TRBD2. Sequencing was done on a sample of PBMCs or T cells enriched from blood (not recorded which). The CDR3 nucleotides read TGTGCCAGCATTTCCAGCGGGAGGGCCTTTGAGCAGTTCTTC. Encoded protein: CASISSGRAFEQFF.